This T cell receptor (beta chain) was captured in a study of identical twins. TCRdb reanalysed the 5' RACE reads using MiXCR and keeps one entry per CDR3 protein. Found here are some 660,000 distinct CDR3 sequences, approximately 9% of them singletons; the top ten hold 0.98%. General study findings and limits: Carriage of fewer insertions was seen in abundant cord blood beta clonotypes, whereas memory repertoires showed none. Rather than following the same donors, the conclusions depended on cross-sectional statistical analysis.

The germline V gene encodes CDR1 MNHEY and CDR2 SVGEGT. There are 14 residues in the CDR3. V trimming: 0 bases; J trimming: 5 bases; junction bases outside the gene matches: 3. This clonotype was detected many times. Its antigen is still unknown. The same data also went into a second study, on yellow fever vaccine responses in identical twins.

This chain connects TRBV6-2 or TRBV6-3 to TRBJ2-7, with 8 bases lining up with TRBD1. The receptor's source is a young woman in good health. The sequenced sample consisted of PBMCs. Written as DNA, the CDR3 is TGTGCCAGCAGTTACTCAGCAGGGGGCAACGAGCAGTACTTC. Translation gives CASSYSAGGNEQYF.